This is a list of T cell receptor beta chains from one sample in a study of neurological immune-mediated disorders. TCRdb analysed the 5' RACE reads with MiXCR anew, one entry per CDR3 protein. This sample carries over 50,000 distinct CDR3 sequences, about 3% of them seen once, and the ten largest clones take about 6%. Sequencing used PBMCs. The receptors stem from a middle-aged man with multiple sclerosis. Both conserved end residues are part of each CDR3. The D gene is left open where the match is weak. Rows give clone size only sometimes, using once, few, many, or a class for an expanded clone.

many	TRBJ2-1	TRBV10-3	NA	CAISAAWREGNEQFF	TGTGCCATCAGTGCTGCTTGGCGGGAAGGCAATGAGCAGTTCTTC
many	TRBJ2-7	TRBV29-1	TRBD1	CSVDLGTGGLSYEQYF	TGCAGCGTTGACCTAGGGACAGGGGGTTTGTCCTACGAGCAGTACTTC
many	TRBJ2-5	TRBV20-1	NA	CSGAAVAQYF	TGCAGTGGGGCCGCCGTGGCCCAGTACTTC
many	TRBJ1-1	TRBV5-5	NA	CASSYRATEAFF	TGTGCCAGCAGCTACAGGGCGACTGAAGCTTTCTTT
many	TRBJ2-1	TRBV12-3/TRBV12-4	TRBD2	CASSLGGGAGNEQFF	TGTGCCAGCAGTTTAGGCGGGGGGGCGGGGAATGAGCAGTTCTTC
many	TRBJ2-1	TRBV7-9	NA	CASSPTQGSEQFF	TGTGCCAGCAGTCCGACTCAGGGAAGTGAGCAGTTCTTC
many	TRBJ2-7	TRBV12-3/TRBV12-4	TRBD1	CASSALGQGASEQYF	TGTGCCAGCAGTGCTTTGGGACAGGGGGCTAGTGAGCAGTACTTC
many	TRBJ2-5	TRBV11-3	NA	CASSLDQTETQYF	TGTGCCAGCAGCTTAGATCAAACGGAGACCCAGTACTTC
many	TRBJ1-6	TRBV27	NA	CASSSLTENSYNSPLHF	TGTGCCAGCAGTTCCCTGACAGAAAACTCCTATAATTCACCCCTCCACTTT
many	TRBJ2-5	TRBV10-3	TRBD2	CAITASGGGRETQYF	TGTGCCATCACGGCTAGCGGGGGAGGAAGAGAGACCCAGTACTTC
many	TRBJ2-2	TRBV27	TRBD1	CASSPGQTITGELFF	TGTGCCAGCAGTCCGGGACAGACAATCACCGGGGAGCTGTTTTTT
NA	TRBJ1-6	TRBV28	NA	CASSQGRQNSPLNF	TGTGCCAGCAGCCAAGGGCGACAAAATTCACCCCTCAACTTT
many	TRBJ2-5	TRBV5-5	NA	CASSLVGAETQYF	TGTGCCAGCAGCTTGGTAGGGGCAGAGACCCAGTACTTC
NA	TRBJ2-7	TRBV7-9	NA	CASSGGGNSYEQYF	TGTGCCAGCAGTGGGGGAGGAAACTCCTACGAGCAGTACTTC
many	TRBJ1-1	TRBV3-1	NA	CASSRGRYEAFF	TGTGCCAGCTCACGAGGGCGCTATGAAGCTTTCTTT
NA	TRBJ2-7	TRBV3-1	NA	CASSPIRSAGEQYF	TGTGCCAGCAGCCCGATTCGGAGTGCCGGCGAGCAGTACTTC
many	TRBJ2-7	TRBV5-6	NA	CASTMTWGAYEQYF	TGTGCCAGCACCATGACCTGGGGGGCCTACGAGCAGTACTTC
NA	TRBJ1-5	TRBV12-3/TRBV12-4	NA	CASSLQGNQPQNF	TGTGCCAGCAGTTTACAGGGAAATCAGCCCCAGAATTTT
many	TRBJ2-2	TRBV18	NA	CASSGDRLNTGELFF	TGTGCCAGCTCCGGAGACAGGCTTAACACCGGGGAGCTGTTTTTT
many	TRBJ2-7	TRBV12-3/TRBV12-4	NA	CASSLVQGFAEQYF	TGTGCCAGCAGTTTAGTGCAGGGGTTCGCCGAGCAGTACTTC
many	TRBJ2-1	TRBV20-1	NA	CSARTPAYNEQFF	TGCAGTGCTAGGACCCCTGCCTACAATGAGCAGTTCTTC
many	TRBJ1-4	TRBV11-2	NA	CASSLTTTASFNEKLFF	TGTGCCAGCAGCTTAACCACCACGGCTAGCTTTAATGAAAAACTGTTTTTT
medium-sized	TRBJ1-6	TRBV4-1	NA	CASSQVKGSGSPLHF	TGCGCCAGCAGCCAAGTCAAGGGCTCGGGTTCACCCCTCCACTTT
many	TRBJ2-7	TRBV7-3	TRBD1	CASSWDRSGEQYF	TGTGCCAGCAGCTGGGACAGATCGGGCGAGCAGTACTTC
many	TRBJ2-5	TRBV30	NA	CAWSDQETQYF	TGTGCCTGGAGTGACCAAGAGACCCAGTACTTC
many	TRBJ1-2	TRBV7-6	NA	CASSLEGLYGYTF	TGTGCCAGCAGCTTAGAGGGTCTATATGGCTACACCTTC
many	TRBJ1-1	TRBV2	NA	CASSETQARNTEAFF	TGTGCCAGCAGTGAAACGCAGGCGAGGAACACTGAAGCTTTCTTT
many	TRBJ2-3	TRBV10-3	TRBD2	CAISQTSGTDTQYF	TGTGCCATCAGCCAGACTAGCGGCACAGATACGCAGTATTTT
few	TRBJ1-5	TRBV5-5	NA	CASRPMTGSGQPQHF	TGTGCCAGCAGACCTATGACAGGATCAGGACAGCCCCAGCATTTT
many	TRBJ1-2	TRBV5-5	NA	CASSHRPFDYGYTF	TGTGCCAGCAGCCACAGGCCGTTCGACTATGGCTACACCTTC
many	TRBJ2-5	TRBV5-1	NA	CASSFRGQTQYF	TGCGCCAGCAGCTTTCGGGGACAGACCCAGTACTTC
many	TRBJ2-3	TRBV5-1	NA	CASSWAASVATDTQYF	TGCGCCAGCAGCTGGGCCGCTAGCGTTGCGACAGATACGCAGTATTTT
many	TRBJ1-1	TRBV3-1	NA	CASSSPTDMNTEAFF	TGTGCCAGCAGCAGCCCGACAGATATGAACACTGAAGCTTTCTTT
many	TRBJ1-6	TRBV5-1	TRBD1	CASSLEGQLDSPLHF	TGCGCCAGCAGCTTGGAGGGACAGTTGGACTCACCCCTCCACTTT
many	TRBJ2-1	TRBV3-1	TRBD1	CASSQETGHYNEQFF	TGTGCCAGCAGCCAGGAGACAGGGCACTACAATGAGCAGTTCTTC
NA	TRBJ1-2	TRBV6-5	NA	CASSYGNSGNGYTF	TGTGCCAGCAGTTACGGGAACAGCGGGAATGGCTACACCTTC
many	TRBJ2-2	TRBV10-2	NA	CASSATGFGELFF	TGCGCCAGCAGCGCTACAGGGTTCGGGGAGCTGTTTTTT
many	TRBJ1-2	TRBV12-3/TRBV12-4	NA	CASSEWGGTGYTF	TGTGCCAGCAGTGAGTGGGGAGGGACTGGCTACACCTTC
many	TRBJ1-6	TRBV5-1	TRBD1	CASSPSGTEYSPLHF	TGCGCCAGCAGCCCCTCCGGGACAGAATATTCACCCCTCCACTTT
many	TRBJ2-3	TRBV20-1	NA	CSASFRTVDTQYF	TGCAGTGCTAGCTTCCGGACAGTTGATACGCAGTATTTT
many	TRBJ2-7	TRBV5-1	TRBD1	CASSLTRQGPLYEQYF	TGCGCCAGCAGTCTTACCCGACAGGGGCCCCTCTACGAGCAGTACTTC
many	TRBJ1-2	TRBV5-1	TRBD1	CASSIDRGDRGYTF	TGCGCCAGCAGCATCGACAGGGGTGATAGGGGCTACACCTTC
NA	TRBJ2-5	TRBV24-1	NA	CATRGSTQETQYF	TGTGCCACCAGGGGCAGTACCCAAGAGACCCAGTACTTC
many	TRBJ1-4	TRBV20-1	TRBD1	CSARIGTANEKLFF	TGCAGTGCCAGAATCGGGACAGCTAATGAAAAACTGTTTTTT
many	TRBJ2-1	TRBV10-3	NA	CAISAGRSSYNEQFF	TGTGCCATCAGTGCTGGGCGGAGCTCCTACAATGAGCAGTTCTTC
NA	TRBJ2-1	TRBV19	TRBD2	CASSRTSGGSYNEQFF	TGTGCCAGTAGCAGGACTAGCGGGGGGTCCTACAATGAGCAGTTCTTC
many	TRBJ2-3	TRBV28	TRBD1	CASSTPQGASDTQYF	TGTGCCAGCAGCACCCCACAGGGGGCATCAGATACGCAGTATTTT
many	TRBJ2-4	TRBV5-1	TRBD2	CASSSPQGGAKNIQYF	TGCGCCAGCAGCTCGCCTCAGGGAGGGGCCAAAAACATTCAGTACTTC
NA	TRBJ2-1	TRBV7-3	NA	CASSLTEGNEQFF	TGTGCCAGCAGCTTAACGGAGGGCAATGAGCAGTTCTTC